This is a list of T cell receptor beta chains from one sample in a study of T-cell memory formation after mild COVID-19. TCRdb recomputed calls from the 5' RACE reads with MiXCR, one row per CDR3 protein. The sample includes around 130,000 distinct CDR3 sequences, 13% to 15% of them seen just once. The sequencing sample was made of PBMCs or a T cell subset sorted from them (not recorded which). These receptors were obtained from an adult woman who had mild COVID-19 (a few samples of this study predate the infection). Cell type and time point are not known. CDR3s include the opening cysteine and the closing phenylalanine or tryptophan. D genes are given only for firm matches. Part of the rows lack a size; the others show once, few, many or a class for expanded clones.

abundance: -
d_gene: -
j_gene: TRBJ1-1
v_gene: TRBV12-3/TRBV12-4
CDR3nt: TGTGCCAGCAGCCTGGTGTATGGGGATGAAGCTTTCTTT
CDR3aa: CASSLVYGDEAFF

abundance: -
d_gene: TRBD1
j_gene: TRBJ1-1
v_gene: TRBV10-3
CDR3nt: TGTGCCATCAGTGAAGGACAGGGGGCAACTGAAGCTTTCTTT
CDR3aa: CAISEGQGATEAFF

abundance: -
d_gene: TRBD1
j_gene: TRBJ2-1
v_gene: TRBV5-1
CDR3nt: TGCGCCAGCAGCACCTCGGACAGGAGCTCCTACAATGAGCAGTTCTTC
CDR3aa: CASSTSDRSSYNEQFF

abundance: once
d_gene: -
j_gene: TRBJ1-5
v_gene: TRBV5-1
CDR3nt: TGCGCCAGCAGCTTGGACCCAGGGACGCAGCCCCAGCATTTT
CDR3aa: CASSLDPGTQPQHF

abundance: -
d_gene: TRBD1
j_gene: TRBJ2-7
v_gene: TRBV5-5
CDR3nt: TGTGCCAGCAGCTTAAGAACAGGGGGTACCTACGAGCAGTACTTC
CDR3aa: CASSLRTGGTYEQYF

abundance: -
d_gene: -
j_gene: TRBJ2-1
v_gene: TRBV29-1
CDR3nt: TGCAGCGTTGTCGGGGGAACCTACAATGAGCAGTTCTTC
CDR3aa: CSVVGGTYNEQFF

abundance: -
d_gene: -
j_gene: TRBJ2-3
v_gene: TRBV6-5
CDR3nt: TGTGCCAGCAGTTGGCGGGGCACAGATACGCAGTATTTT
CDR3aa: CASSWRGTDTQYF

abundance: -
d_gene: -
j_gene: TRBJ2-7
v_gene: TRBV29-1
CDR3nt: TGCAGCGTTGAGGTGCGGGGGCAAAACTACGAGCAGTACTTC
CDR3aa: CSVEVRGQNYEQYF

abundance: few
d_gene: -
j_gene: TRBJ2-7
v_gene: TRBV7-9
CDR3nt: TGTGCCAGCAGAGCCGGGACATACCCCTACGAGCAGTACTTC
CDR3aa: CASRAGTYPYEQYF

abundance: few
d_gene: TRBD2
j_gene: TRBJ2-1
v_gene: TRBV20-1
CDR3nt: TGCAGTGCCAACAGAAGGGGACTAGCGGGTTACAATGAGCAGTTCTTC
CDR3aa: CSANRRGLAGYNEQFF

abundance: few
d_gene: TRBD2
j_gene: TRBJ2-7
v_gene: TRBV6-2/TRBV6-3
CDR3nt: TGTGCCAGCAGTGGATTCGGCCTAGCGGACTCCTACGAGCAGTACTTC
CDR3aa: CASSGFGLADSYEQYF

abundance: few
d_gene: -
j_gene: TRBJ1-6
v_gene: TRBV27
CDR3nt: TGTGCCAGCAGTTTAAACGATAATTCACCCCTCCACTTT
CDR3aa: CASSLNDNSPLHF

abundance: -
d_gene: TRBD2
j_gene: TRBJ2-1
v_gene: TRBV6-5
CDR3nt: TGTGCCAGCAGTGACGAGGGACTAGAGCAGTTCTTC
CDR3aa: CASSDEGLEQFF

abundance: few
d_gene: TRBD1
j_gene: TRBJ1-5
v_gene: TRBV2
CDR3nt: TGTGCCAGCAGCGCCGGACAGGGTGGCCGGCAGCCCCAGCATTTT
CDR3aa: CASSAGQGGRQPQHF

abundance: few
d_gene: TRBD2
j_gene: TRBJ2-2
v_gene: TRBV9
CDR3nt: TGTGCCAGCAGCCCTCGCGGGGGGGCCTCCGGGGAGCTGTTTTTT
CDR3aa: CASSPRGGASGELFF

abundance: few
d_gene: -
j_gene: TRBJ2-7
v_gene: TRBV12-3/TRBV12-4
CDR3nt: TGTGCCAGCAGCCGCCTGGGAGTGGATAGTCTTGGGCAGTACTTC
CDR3aa: CASSRLGVDSLGQYF

abundance: -
d_gene: -
j_gene: TRBJ2-3
v_gene: TRBV7-2
CDR3nt: TGTGCCAGTACAGAGAGCGGAACCGATTGGGATACGCAGTATTTT
CDR3aa: CASTESGTDWDTQYF

abundance: many
d_gene: TRBD2
j_gene: TRBJ2-7
v_gene: TRBV6-5
CDR3nt: TGTGCCACCCTTGGAGCGGGAGGTGTTGAGCAGTACTTC
CDR3aa: CATLGAGGVEQYF

abundance: -
d_gene: -
j_gene: TRBJ1-1
v_gene: TRBV5-1
CDR3nt: TGCGCCAGCAGCCCTATCCGGGGGGCTCGCGAGAACACTGAAGCTTTCTTT
CDR3aa: CASSPIRGARENTEAFF

abundance: many
d_gene: -
j_gene: TRBJ1-5
v_gene: TRBV5-1
CDR3nt: TGCGCCAGCAGCTTGAGGGGGGCCGGCAATCAGCCCCAGCATTTT
CDR3aa: CASSLRGAGNQPQHF

abundance: -
d_gene: -
j_gene: TRBJ2-3
v_gene: TRBV2
CDR3nt: TGTGCCAGCAGTGAACCGGGAGGCACAGATACGCAGTATTTT
CDR3aa: CASSEPGGTDTQYF

abundance: few
d_gene: TRBD1
j_gene: TRBJ2-1
v_gene: TRBV13
CDR3nt: TGTGCCAGCACGGGGCCAGGGGGCTTAATTGTCTCCTACAATGAGCAGTTCTTC
CDR3aa: CASTGPGGLIVSYNEQFF

abundance: few
d_gene: TRBD1
j_gene: TRBJ2-5
v_gene: TRBV4-3
CDR3nt: TGCGCCAGCAGCCAGACCTTACTCGGACAGGGGCGAGAGACCCAGTACTTC
CDR3aa: CASSQTLLGQGRETQYF

abundance: few
d_gene: -
j_gene: TRBJ1-2
v_gene: TRBV9
CDR3nt: TGTGCCAGCAGCGTAGTTAGCCACCCGATGGATGGCTACACCTTC
CDR3aa: CASSVVSHPMDGYTF

abundance: few
d_gene: -
j_gene: TRBJ2-1
v_gene: TRBV5-5
CDR3nt: TGTGCCAGCGTAGCGGCTTACAATGAGCAGTTCTTC
CDR3aa: CASVAAYNEQFF

abundance: -
d_gene: TRBD1
j_gene: TRBJ2-2
v_gene: TRBV5-6
CDR3nt: TGTGCCAGCAGCTTGGGGACAGGGGGATACACCGGGGAGCTGTTTTTT
CDR3aa: CASSLGTGGYTGELFF

abundance: -
d_gene: TRBD2
j_gene: TRBJ2-1
v_gene: TRBV9
CDR3nt: TGTGCCAGCACGGCTAGCGGCACACAGATATTCAATGAGCAGTTCTTC
CDR3aa: CASTASGTQIFNEQFF

abundance: few
d_gene: -
j_gene: TRBJ2-6
v_gene: TRBV7-2
CDR3nt: TGTGCCAGCAGCTTAGGGCTAGCGTCCCACTCTGGGGCCAACGTCCTGACTTTC
CDR3aa: CASSLGLASHSGANVLTF

abundance: -
d_gene: -
j_gene: TRBJ2-5
v_gene: TRBV24-1
CDR3nt: TGTGCCACCAGTGACCTGACCGACAGAGACCAAGAGACCCAGTACTTC
CDR3aa: CATSDLTDRDQETQYF

abundance: -
d_gene: -
j_gene: TRBJ1-1
v_gene: TRBV5-6
CDR3nt: TGTGCCAGCAGCTTGGGTGGGGAGGACACTGAAGCTTTCTTT
CDR3aa: CASSLGGEDTEAFF

abundance: few
d_gene: -
j_gene: TRBJ2-1
v_gene: TRBV4-1
CDR3nt: TGCGCCAGCAGCCAAGATCCTGGCGGGGGCCCGGAGGAGTTCTTC
CDR3aa: CASSQDPGGGPEEFF

abundance: many
d_gene: -
j_gene: TRBJ2-7
v_gene: TRBV5-1
CDR3nt: TGCGCCAGCAGCCGACTTGAAGGGCCGGGAGACGAGCAGTACTTC
CDR3aa: CASSRLEGPGDEQYF

abundance: few
d_gene: -
j_gene: TRBJ1-1
v_gene: TRBV15
CDR3nt: TGTGCCACCAGCAGTTGGGGAAACACTGAAGCTTTCTTT
CDR3aa: CATSSWGNTEAFF

abundance: few
d_gene: TRBD2
j_gene: TRBJ2-2
v_gene: TRBV9
CDR3nt: TGTGCCAGCACAGAGACTAGCGGGTACACCGGGGAGCTGTTTTTT
CDR3aa: CASTETSGYTGELFF

abundance: -
d_gene: -
j_gene: TRBJ2-2
v_gene: TRBV7-8
CDR3nt: TGTGCCAGCAGCTTGAGAAACACCGGGGAGCTGTTTTTT
CDR3aa: CASSLRNTGELFF

abundance: -
d_gene: -
j_gene: TRBJ1-2
v_gene: TRBV9
CDR3nt: TGTGCCAGCAGCGTTGGCGGACACTATGGCTACACCTTC
CDR3aa: CASSVGGHYGYTF

abundance: -
d_gene: TRBD1
j_gene: TRBJ2-1
v_gene: TRBV7-7
CDR3nt: TGTGCTAGCAGCTTAGGGGACAGCATCTACAATGAGCAGTTCTTC
CDR3aa: CASSLGDSIYNEQFF

abundance: few
d_gene: -
j_gene: TRBJ2-3
v_gene: TRBV9
CDR3nt: TGTGCCAGCAGCGTAGCGGACAGCCAGCGAGATACGCAGTATTTT
CDR3aa: CASSVADSQRDTQYF

abundance: few
d_gene: -
j_gene: TRBJ1-2
v_gene: TRBV12-3/TRBV12-4
CDR3nt: TGTGCCACCGCATGGGGGACGGATAACTATGGCTACACCTTC
CDR3aa: CATAWGTDNYGYTF

abundance: few
d_gene: TRBD1
j_gene: TRBJ2-7
v_gene: TRBV11-2
CDR3nt: TGTGCCAGCAGCATCGGGACAGCCTACGAGCAGTACTTC
CDR3aa: CASSIGTAYEQYF

abundance: -
d_gene: -
j_gene: TRBJ2-7
v_gene: TRBV15
CDR3nt: TGTGCCACCAGCAGCACAGGGTTGGCCTACGAGCAGTACTTC
CDR3aa: CATSSTGLAYEQYF

abundance: few
d_gene: -
j_gene: TRBJ2-5
v_gene: TRBV12-3/TRBV12-4
CDR3nt: TGTGCCAGCAATATAGCGGAGCACGGCGGGGAGACCCAGTACTTC
CDR3aa: CASNIAEHGGETQYF

abundance: -
d_gene: -
j_gene: TRBJ2-7
v_gene: TRBV5-5
CDR3nt: TGTGCCAGCACCCCTGGGGGCGGCTATTACGAGCAGTACTTC
CDR3aa: CASTPGGGYYEQYF

abundance: -
d_gene: -
j_gene: TRBJ2-3
v_gene: TRBV12-3/TRBV12-4
CDR3nt: TGTGCCAGCAGTTTTATTCGCACAGATACTCAGTATTTT
CDR3aa: CASSFIRTDTQYF

abundance: -
d_gene: TRBD1
j_gene: TRBJ1-1
v_gene: TRBV7-9
CDR3nt: TGTGCCAGCAGACAGACAGGGGGAGTCACTGAAGCTTTCTTT
CDR3aa: CASRQTGGVTEAFF

abundance: few
d_gene: -
j_gene: TRBJ2-1
v_gene: TRBV7-7
CDR3nt: TGTGCTAGCAGCGTCGGAGAAGACAATGAGCAGTTCTTC
CDR3aa: CASSVGEDNEQFF

abundance: -
d_gene: -
j_gene: TRBJ1-5
v_gene: TRBV27
CDR3nt: TGTGCCAGCAGTACCACAGGAGATTGGCAGCCCCAGCATTTT
CDR3aa: CASSTTGDWQPQHF

abundance: -
d_gene: -
j_gene: TRBJ2-1
v_gene: TRBV12-3/TRBV12-4
CDR3nt: TGTGCCAGCAGCCCTGATTCCTCCAATGAGCAGTTCTTC
CDR3aa: CASSPDSSNEQFF

abundance: few
d_gene: TRBD1
j_gene: TRBJ2-5
v_gene: TRBV7-9
CDR3nt: TGTGCCAGCAGCCCCGTGCCGGGACAGGGACAAGAGACCCAGTACTTC
CDR3aa: CASSPVPGQGQETQYF

abundance: -
d_gene: -
j_gene: TRBJ1-1
v_gene: TRBV29-1
CDR3nt: TGCAGCGTAGTCGGACAGAACACTGAAGCTTTCTTT
CDR3aa: CSVVGQNTEAFF

abundance: few
d_gene: -
j_gene: TRBJ2-2
v_gene: TRBV7-3
CDR3nt: TGTGCCAGCAGCTTAACCATGGGTTCCGGGGAGCTGTTTTTT
CDR3aa: CASSLTMGSGELFF

abundance: many
d_gene: -
j_gene: TRBJ2-5
v_gene: TRBV19
CDR3nt: TGTGCCAGTAGTGCTTCGGAGCTTCAAAGGGAGACCCAGTACTTC
CDR3aa: CASSASELQRETQYF

abundance: -
d_gene: TRBD2
j_gene: TRBJ2-7
v_gene: TRBV6-2/TRBV6-3
CDR3nt: TGTGCCAGCAGTTACCCGCCGGGGGGGGTACTCTACGAGCAGTACTTC
CDR3aa: CASSYPPGGVLYEQYF

abundance: few
d_gene: -
j_gene: TRBJ2-7
v_gene: TRBV15
CDR3nt: TGTGCCACCAGCACCCTGCAGGGGACCCCCTACGAGCAGTACTTC
CDR3aa: CATSTLQGTPYEQYF

abundance: few
d_gene: -
j_gene: TRBJ2-2
v_gene: TRBV27
CDR3nt: TGTGCCAGCAGTTTTAGGGCCGGGGAGCTGTTTTTT
CDR3aa: CASSFRAGELFF

abundance: -
d_gene: TRBD1
j_gene: TRBJ2-7
v_gene: TRBV12-3/TRBV12-4
CDR3nt: TGTGCCAGCAGTTCAGGACAGGGGGCCGAGCAGTACTTC
CDR3aa: CASSSGQGAEQYF

abundance: few
d_gene: -
j_gene: TRBJ1-4
v_gene: TRBV4-3
CDR3nt: TGCGCCAGCAGCCAAGAGGGAGTGGGTTCAAATGAAAAACTGTTTTTT
CDR3aa: CASSQEGVGSNEKLFF

abundance: few
d_gene: TRBD1
j_gene: TRBJ1-4
v_gene: TRBV4-3
CDR3nt: TGCGCCAGCAGCCAGGATTACAGGGGAGGGGGTGAAAAACTGTTTTTT
CDR3aa: CASSQDYRGGGEKLFF

abundance: few
d_gene: -
j_gene: TRBJ1-2
v_gene: TRBV20-1
CDR3nt: TGCAGTGCTACTCCCGGACAGACCGTCTATGGCTACACCTTC
CDR3aa: CSATPGQTVYGYTF

abundance: few
d_gene: TRBD2
j_gene: TRBJ2-1
v_gene: TRBV3-1
CDR3nt: TGTGCCAGCAGCCAGGGGAGGGGTTCCTACAATGAGCAGTTCTTC
CDR3aa: CASSQGRGSYNEQFF